Below are 31 T cell receptor beta chains sequenced from a single sample in a study of Graves' ophthalmopathy and Graves' hyperthyroidism. TCR beta CDR3 regions were amplified from RNA transcripts. First-round RT-PCR used HTBI primers; second-round multiplex PCR followed. One entry per CDR3 protein results from TCRdb running MiXCR on the multiplex PCR reads. The table includes over a million distinct CDR3 sequences, roughly two fifths detected once. The sequenced sample was peripheral blood or thyroid tissue (not recorded which). The receptors were sampled from an adult man with Graves' hyperthyroidism.

This clonotype was observed many times. The chain is built from TRBV10-3 and TRBJ2-7, with a tentative D call TRBD1 (6 bases). CDR3 size: 14 residues. From germline, CDR1 is ENHRY and CDR2 SYGVKD. The V gene lost 2 bases and the J gene lost 2 bases, with 10 bases spanning the gap. For the CDR3, the DNA is TGTGCCATCAGTGAGACTGGGGGCGCCTACGAGCAGTACTTC. Translating gives CAISETGGAYEQYF.

This clonotype was detected a few times. The chain combines TRBV10-3 with TRBJ1-5; D is possibly TRBD1 (6 bases). Germline V gene lookup returns CDR1 ENHRY and CDR2 SYGVKD. The CDR3 sequence is 15 residues long. V dropped 10 bases and J dropped 0 bases, with 16 bases sitting between them. CDR3 residues: CASKLTGYSNQPQHF. The CDR3 nucleotides are TGTGCCAGCAAGTTGACAGGCTATAGCAATCAGCCCCAGCATTTT.

This clonotype was detected once. The chain joins TRBV6-5 to TRBJ2-5; 9 nucleotides agree with TRBD2. After removal of 6 bases from V and 5 bases from J, the junction contained 19 bases not matched to a gene. Germline CDR1 MNHEY, CDR2 SVGAGI. The CDR3 totals 18 residues. The CDR3 DNA is TGTGCCAGCAGGGACCCCGGGAGCGGGAGGATGAGCGGGGAGACCCAGTACTTC. It yields the protein CASRDPGSGRMSGETQYF.

In its sample, this clonotype was seen a few times. Its ends do not fully match the called genes, so a read error is possible. This chain connects TRBV5-1 to TRBJ1-2; TRBD1 matches 8 bases. CDR1 and CDR2 from the germline V gene are SGHRS and YFSETQ. This CDR3 comprises 14 residues. CDR3 residues: CASSPDRVGYGYTF. DNA of the CDR3: TGTGCCAGCAGTCCGGACAGGGTAGGCTATGGCTACACCTTC.

The genes are TRBV7-2 and TRBJ1-4, with D maybe TRBD1 (5 bases). The V end was cut by 5 bases, the J end by 4 bases, with 14 bases between. The CDR3 length is 15 residues. Per the germline V gene, CDR1 is SGHTA and CDR2 is FQGNSA. Written as DNA, the CDR3 is TGTGCCAGCAGCGTGACACAGGATCTTAATGAAAAACTGTTTTTT. Its protein product is CASSVTQDLNEKLFF.

This clonotype was seen ten or more times. The chain has TRBV11-2 and TRBJ2-5, with TRBD2 as a possible D gene (6 bases). This CDR3 has 14 amino acids. V was trimmed by 5 bases and J by 9 bases, leaving 19 bases between them. Germline CDR1 and CDR2: SGHAT and FQNNGV. Here the CDR3 DNA reads TGTGCCAGCAGCCATACGGGACTCGCGAGCGCCCAGTACTTC. Amino acids: CASSHTGLASAQYF.

In its sample, this clonotype was seen many times. This chain connects TRBV12-3 or TRBV12-4 to TRBJ1-5; TRBD1 might be the D (5 bases). This CDR3 is 17 amino acids long. The V gene lost 6 bases and the J gene lost 6 bases, with 24 bases spanning the gap. The CDR3 bases are TGTGCCAGCAGCTACGAGATGGGAGGGGAAGGTAGTCAGCCCCAGCATTTT. This gives the protein CASSYEMGGEGSQPQHF.

This clonotype was counted at least ten times. This chain joins TRBV11-2 and TRBJ2-7; 9 bases are shared with TRBD1. The germline V gene has CDR1 SGHAT and CDR2 FQNNGV. V shed 5 bases, J shed 3 bases, and the junction held 8 bases outside the gene matches. This CDR3 region has 15 residues. The CDR3 DNA reads as TGTGCCAGCAGCCCTAGTCGGGACAGGGACTACGAGCAGTACTTC. This encodes CASSPSRDRDYEQYF.

Turning to this clonotype: One base away lies a much larger clone, so this may be a sequencing read error. The chain links TRBV12-3 or TRBV12-4 to TRBJ1-3; D is ambiguous. CDR3 size: 10 residues. DNA for the CDR3: TGTGCCAGCAGTATAGCCTCGCCGTATTTT. This gives the protein CASSIASPYF.

The chain couples TRBV29-1 to TRBJ2-7, with D possibly TRBD1 on 6 matching bases. Trimming cost V 6 bases and J 1 base, with 13 bases left between them. The CDR3 runs to 13 residues. Per the germline V gene, CDR1 is SQVTM and CDR2 is ANQGSEA. The CDR3 coding sequence is TGCAGCGTGAGGGGGTTGGGTTCCTACGAGCAGTACTTC. It encodes CSVRGLGSYEQYF.

This clonotype has a single count. As the CDR3 is not closed by the conserved phenylalanine or tryptophan, this likely results from a read error. No DNA is shown, since the ends of the CDR3 on it are uncertain; the CDR3 is the one TCRdb lists. The rearrangement links TRBV6-6 to TRBJ1-4; TRBD1 is taken as the D call from the table, unchecked against the DNA. Germline values: CDR1 MNHNY, CDR2 SVGAGI (reference sequence). The CDR3 adds up to 8 amino acids, both ends counted. The CDR3: CASSYRSG.

Of note for this clonotype: It may be a read error: a sequence one base away is much more abundant. The chain recombines TRBV7-8 with TRBJ1-1, with D maybe TRBD1 (6 bases). Germline V CDR1 and CDR2: SGHVS, FQNEAQ. This CDR3 has 18 amino acids. The CDR3 spells CASSLVGEGGAMNTEALF. The DNA for the CDR3 is TGTGCCAGCAGCTTAGTAGGAGAGGGGGGAGCAATGAACACTGAAGCTCTCTTT.

This chain connects TRBV12-3 or TRBV12-4 to TRBJ1-2, with D hard to call. Trimming stripped 5 bases from V and 4 bases from J, with 14 bases between. The CDR3 covers 14 residues. CDR3 DNA: TGTGCCAGCAGTGTAGATGGTAGTATCTATGGCTACACCTTC. Its translation: CASSVDGSIYGYTF.

This clonotype was recorded a few times. V and J are TRBV6-6 and TRBJ1-2, with 8 bases lining up with TRBD1. After removal of 2 bases from V and 9 bases from J, the junction contained 5 bases not matched to a gene. In germline, CDR1 is MNHNY, CDR2 SVGAGI (reference sequence). The CDR3 contains 13 residues. CDR3 nucleotides: TGTGCCAGCAGTTACGAGTCAGGGGGCCGCTACACCTTC. Its translation: CASSYESGGRYTF.

The rearrangement uses TRBV18 and TRBJ2-5; TRBD2 aligns across 7 bases. CDR1 is KGHSH, CDR2 LQKENI, per germline. This CDR3 spans 16 amino acids. The V and J ends lost 3 bases and 0 bases, in that order; junction bases with no gene match: 7. The CDR3 spells CASSPRAGTNQETQYF. CDR3 nucleotides: TGTGCCAGCTCACCGAGAGCGGGGACCAACCAAGAGACCCAGTACTTC.

This clonotype has a count of ten or more. The J gene is TRBJ1-2, the V gene TRBV20-1, with D perhaps matching TRBD1 (6 bases). With 6 bases removed from V and 2 bases from J, the gap between germline ends came to 13 bases. CDR3 size: 13 residues. The germline V gene encodes CDR1 DFQATT and CDR2 SNEGSKA (reference sequence). CDR3 loop: CSASTTGNYGYTF. CDR3 sequence (DNA): TGCAGTGCATCTACAACAGGGAACTATGGCTACACCTTC.

About this clonotype: This could be a read error, since a much larger clone is one nucleotide away. This chain joins TRBV2 and TRBJ2-7; D not resolved. Germline V CDR1 and CDR2: SNHLY, FYNNEI. The CDR3 runs 13 residues. The CDR3 reads CVSSGAGSYEQYF. CDR3 nucleotide sequence: TGTGTCAGCAGTGGAGCAGGATCATACGAGCAGTACTTC.

The CDR3 DNA is TGTGCCAGCAGTGAAGCGCAGGACAGGGTATTGGGGGAGACCCAGTACTTC. This encodes CASSEAQDRVLGETQYF. This rearrangement joins TRBV2 to TRBJ2-5; 8 bases are a match to TRBD1. V gave up 0 bases and J gave up 5 bases; unmatched junction bases: 11. Germline CDR1 SNHLY, CDR2 FYNNEI. This CDR3 comprises 17 residues.

In this sample, this clonotype turned up many times. The CDR3, as DNA: TGTGCCAGCAGTGTAGTGGCCCCCGAGCAGTACTTC. This translates into CASSVVAPEQYF. The chain is built from TRBV2 and TRBJ2-7; D gene uncertain. V dropped 4 bases and J dropped 6 bases, with 10 bases sitting between them. The germline gives CDR1 SNHLY, CDR2 FYNNEI. CDR3 length: 12 residues.

This clonotype is a singleton in its sample. The J gene is TRBJ2-5, the V gene TRBV11-2; 8 nucleotides agree with TRBD2. The V gene's germline CDR1 is SGHAT and CDR2 FQNNGV. The length of the CDR3 is 13 residues. V dropped 6 bases and J dropped 2; count of bases not matched to a gene: 2. CDR3 nucleotides: TGTGCCAGCAGGAAGCGGGGGCAAGAGACCCAGTACTTC. It is translated as CASRKRGQETQYF.

This clonotype turned up a few times. The chain joins TRBV2 to TRBJ1-6; the D gene is possibly TRBD1 (6 bases). The germline gives CDR1 SNHLY, CDR2 FYNNEI. This CDR3 contains 15 residues. Trimming removed 6 bases at V and 7 bases at J, with 16 bases between. This CDR3 is CASSQVTGLNSPLHF. CDR3 sequence (DNA): TGTGCCAGCAGCCAAGTTACAGGGTTGAATTCACCCCTCCACTTT.

This clonotype occurred many times. The chain has TRBV7-9 and TRBJ2-7, with 9 bases that match TRBD2. The CDR3 runs to 15 residues. Germline V gene data show CDR1 as SEHNR and CDR2 as FQNEAQ (reference sequence). J lost 4 bases, V lost 4 bases, and 8 bases had no gene match. The DNA of the CDR3 is TGTGCCAGCAGCTCCTCACCGGGACTAGCTTACGAGCAGTACTTC. Residues: CASSSSPGLAYEQYF.

This clonotype was counted ten times or more. The chain carries TRBV7-9 and TRBJ2-7, with TRBD2 matching over 8 bases. CDR1 and CDR2 (germline): SEHNR, FQNEAQ (reference sequence). The CDR3 length is 18 residues. Trimming cost V 3 bases and J 0 bases; bases outside gene matches: 13. CDR3 protein: CASSLGYAKRETSYEQYF. The DNA of the CDR3 is TGTGCCAGCAGCTTGGGTTATGCGAAGCGGGAGACCTCCTACGAGCAGTACTTC.

CDR3 sequence (DNA): TGTGCCAGCTCACACGACCTGAACACTGAAGCTTTCTTT. Its translation is CASSHDLNTEAFF. The rearrangement links TRBV18 to TRBJ1-1; D is undetermined. This CDR3 has 13 residues. The V and J ends lost 4 bases and 0 bases respectively, with 6 bases between them. The V gene's germline CDR1 is KGHSH and CDR2 LQKENI.

The rearrangement links TRBV10-3 to TRBJ2-1; D unclear. The CDR3 sequence is 12 residues long. Germline values: CDR1 ENHRY, CDR2 SYGVKD. Trimming removed 3 bases at V and 8 bases at J, with 8 bases between. The CDR3 coding sequence is TGTGCCATCAGTGACTTAGGACATGAGCAGTTCTTC. Protein sequence: CAISDLGHEQFF.

The table lists this clonotype with many counts. The V call is TRBV20-1, the J call TRBJ2-7, with D tentatively TRBD2 (5 bases). Germline loops: CDR1 DFQATT, CDR2 SNEGSKA (reference sequence). The CDR3 contains 13 residues. V was cut by 0 bases and J by 2 bases, with 8 bases left in between. CDR3 nucleotides: TGCAGTGCTAGAGACGGGATTACCTACGAGCAGTACTTC. Its protein is CSARDGITYEQYF.

Turning to this clonotype: At one end, the junction sequence differs from germline, possibly due to a read error. The CDR3 loop is CASSRFFSGREETQYF. The CDR3 DNA is TGCGCCAGCAGCCGATTCTTTTCCGGCCGGGAAGAGACCCAGTACTTC. The rearrangement uses TRBV7-8 and TRBJ2-5; no clear D gene. This CDR3 is built from 16 residues. Germline CDR1 is SGHVS and CDR2 is FQNEAQ.

This clonotype was observed at least ten times. This chain joins TRBV7-3 and TRBJ1-1; perhaps TRBD1 as D (6 bases). This CDR3 region has 13 residues. The germline V gene has CDR1 SGHTA and CDR2 FQGTGA. Trimming took 4 bases from V and 5 from J, leaving 11 bases between them. The CDR3 coding sequence is TGTGCCAGCAGCTCGGGGGGCCCAACTGAAGCTTTCTTT. Encoded protein: CASSSGGPTEAFF.

Only one count was recorded for this clonotype. J is TRBJ2-7 and V is TRBV10-2; 9 bases match TRBD1. The CDR3 is 14 amino acids. The V gene end was trimmed by 2 bases and the J gene end by 4 bases; junction bases not matched to a gene: 3. Germline CDR1 reads WSHSY; CDR2 reads SAAADI. The CDR3 reads CASSEDGTGYEQYF. DNA of the CDR3: TGCGCCAGCAGTGAGGACGGGACAGGGTACGAGCAGTACTTC.

This clonotype has a count of ten or more. The V call is TRBV12-3 or TRBV12-4, the J call TRBJ2-7; D is undetermined. The CDR3 length is 12 residues. Between the trimmed V and J ends, which lost 3 bases and 1 base, there was a span of 4 bases. The CDR3 bases are TGTGCCAGCAGTTTCAGATCCTACGAGCAGTACTTC. Translated: CASSFRSYEQYF.

Turning to this clonotype: A read error may produce the germline difference seen at one junction end. The J gene is TRBJ1-5, the V gene TRBV2; D not resolved. CDR1 SNHLY and CDR2 FYNNEI come from the germline V gene. This CDR3 region has 13 residues. This chain's CDR3 is CASSHWSDQPQHF. DNA for the CDR3: TGCGCCAGCAGCCATTGGTCGGATCAGCCCCAGCATTTT.